Listed here is a single T cell receptor (beta chain). V was clipped by 6 bases and J by 0 bases; unmatched bases: 2. The germline CDR1 and CDR2 sequences are SQVTM and ANQGSEA. CDR3 length: 12 amino acids. 13 Jbeta primers and 60 Vbeta primers were used for the PCR. Profiled with immunoSEQ multiplex PCR; TCRdb holds only in-frame clones, not every one. The sample includes more than 80,000 clones, about 70% of them seen just once. The entry originates in a study of cytomegalovirus exposure and HLA in healthy donors. As for the study in general: Around 77% of 398 genotyped donors fell in the Caucasian-associated ancestry cluster.

This TCR was recovered from a female donor in good health and CMV-seropositive. The sequenced sample was PBMCs. The genes are TRBV29-1 and TRBJ2-7; 7 bases are a match to TRBD1. As DNA, the CDR3 is TGCAGCGTACAGGGGAACTCCTACGAGCAGTACTTC. Its protein product is CSVQGNSYEQYF.